This TCR beta chain was recorded in a study of T cells in Graves' hyperthyroidism and ophthalmopathy. The CDR3 regions of TCR beta were amplified from RNA transcripts. HTBI primers drove first-round RT-PCR of the TCR CDR3. Each CDR3 protein is one row after TCRdb ran MiXCR on the multiplex PCR reads. There are 300,000 to 450,000 distinct CDR3 sequences in the sample; 15% to 20% occur only once, and 34% lies in the top ten. This clonotype was detected only a few times. Germline V lookup: CDR1 SGHDT, CDR2 YYEEEE. CDR3 length: 14 residues. V was clipped by 2 bases and J by 2 bases, with 11 bases between them.

Sequenced input: blood. This TCR derives from a woman aged 25 to 39 with Graves' hyperthyroidism that later progressed to Graves' ophthalmopathy. The gene calls are TRBV5-6 and TRBJ2-7; the D is unclear. The CDR3 region is CASSFGDSPYEQYF. The CDR3 DNA is TGTGCCAGCAGCTTTGGGGATTCGCCCTACGAGCAGTACTTC. Filled out from reference TRBV5-6 and TRBJ2-7, the complete variable domain reads DAGVTQSPTHLIKTRGQQVTLRCSPKSGHDTVSWYQQALGQGPQFIFQYYEEEERQRGNFPDRFSGHQFPNYSSELNVNALLLGDSALYLCASSFGDSPYEQYFGPGTRLTVT.